The 14 T cell receptor beta chains in this list originate from one sample, sequenced in a study of graft-versus-host responses after intestinal transplantation. Produced via immunoSEQ multiplex PCR; TCRdb's table is partial and in-frame only. This sample yields 7,500 to 10,000 clones, of which around 73% are seen a single time; around a quarter belongs to the top ten. Grafts had their tissue processed, releasing intraepithelial and lamina propria lymphocytes. This specimen was ileum tissue, taken approximately 530 days after intestinal transplant. Source of these receptors: a human patient who received an intestinal transplant, so some T cells may come from the graft donor.

A word on this clone: This sample also contains other DNA sequences that code for the same CDR3. The chain uses TRBV5-1 and TRBJ1-2; no firm D call. V dropped 0 bases and J dropped 5 bases, with 8 bases sitting between them. This CDR3 spans 13 amino acids. In germline, CDR1 is SGHRS, CDR2 YFSETQ. The CDR3 here is CASSLVLQYGYTF. The CDR3 coding sequence is TGCGCCAGCAGCTTGGTACTACAGTATGGCTACACCTTC.

J is TRBJ1-2 and V is TRBV6-5, with 8 bases matching TRBD1. This CDR3 is 13 amino acids long. V shed 2 bases and J 7 bases; nucleotides not matched to a gene: 3. Germline CDR1 reads MNHEY; CDR2 reads SVGAGI. CDR3 in DNA: TGTGCCAGCAGTTACGAAGGACAGGGTGGCTACACCTTC. Residues: CASSYEGQGGYTF.

The gene calls are TRBV4-1 and TRBJ1-5; D possibly corresponds to TRBD1 (6 bases). The V gene's germline CDR1 is MGHRA and CDR2 YSYEKL. The CDR3 runs to 16 residues. Trimming took off 0 bases at V and 4 bases at J, with 13 bases between the two ends. The CDR3 DNA sequence: TGCGCCAGCAGCCAAGACGGTACAGGGTATAATCAGCCCCAGCATTTT. This codes for CASSQDGTGYNQPQHF.

The CDR3 DNA follows: TGTGCCAGCAGCTTAGCGTGGGTATCTAGCACAGATACGCAGTATTTT. It codes for CASSLAWVSSTDTQYF. The V call is TRBV11-1, the J call TRBJ2-3; the D is unclear. Germline V gene sequence: CDR1 SGHAT, CDR2 FQDESV (reference sequence). The V end was cut by 0 bases, the J end by 0 bases, with 10 bases between. The CDR3 contains 16 residues.

Comment on this clone: The same CDR3 is also encoded by other DNA sequences in this sample. The chain combines TRBV29-1 with TRBJ2-3, with D possibly matching TRBD2 (5 bases). Trimming left V 6 bases short and J 2 bases short, with 18 bases between. The CDR3 sequence is 15 residues long. Germline V lookup: CDR1 SQVTM, CDR2 ANQGSEA. CDR3 sequence (DNA): TGCAGCGTGTCTGGCGGGTGGGAGAACACAGATACGCAGTATTTT. Residues: CSVSGGWENTDTQYF.

The gene calls are TRBV6-4 and TRBJ2-2; D is unclear. V lost 7 bases, J lost 4 bases, and 16 bases lay in between. The CDR3 is made up of 15 amino acids. Germline assignment: CDR1 MRHNA and CDR2 SNTAGT. The CDR3 sequence: CASKSGPAVTGELFF. The CDR3 DNA follows: TGTGCCAGCAAATCGGGCCCGGCGGTCACCGGGGAGCTGTTTTTT.

The chain has TRBV29-1 and TRBJ1-1; D gene ambiguous. V lost 4 bases and J 4 bases, leaving 13 bases between the germline ends. There are 13 residues in the CDR3. Germline V lookup: CDR1 SQVTM, CDR2 ANQGSEA. The CDR3 region is CSVGLSSGTEAFF. The CDR3 coding sequence is TGCAGCGTTGGACTATCGAGTGGCACTGAAGCTTTCTTT.

This chain connects TRBV7-4 to TRBJ1-4; possibly TRBD1 for D (5 bases). The CDR3 covers 19 residues. V lost 2 bases and J lost 0, with 19 bases in between. In germline, CDR1 is SGHVT, CDR2 SQSDAQ. CDR3 coding DNA: TGTGCCAGCAGCTTAACTCCCCAGGGCTGGGATGCAACTAATGAAAAACTGTTTTTT. Translated: CASSLTPQGWDATNEKLFF.

This chain joins TRBV5-6 and TRBJ2-5; TRBD1 aligns across 9 bases. The DNA end is a closer match to TRBJ2-7, so the J assignment may be wrong. Germline CDR1 is SGHDT and CDR2 is YYEEEE. CDR3 length equals 15 residues. CDR3 nucleotides: TGTGCCAGCAGCCCCCCCCGACAGGGGGCCTACGAGCAGTACTTC. It specifies CASSPPRQGAYEQYF.

This chain joins TRBV6-5 and TRBJ2-2, with D unclear. The germline V and J ends were trimmed by 3 bases and 8 bases, with 13 bases remaining between them. Germline values: CDR1 MNHEY, CDR2 SVGAGI. This CDR3 contains 14 residues. This CDR3 is CASSYRQPVGELFF. The CDR3 DNA sequence: TGTGCCAGCAGTTATAGGCAACCGGTGGGGGAGCTGTTTTTT.

The chain links TRBV5-5 to TRBJ2-6; TRBD1 aligns across 10 bases. The CDR3 runs to 17 residues. The V segment lost 7 bases and the J segment 0 bases; nucleotides outside the gene matches: 7. The V gene's germline CDR1 is SGHKS and CDR2 YYEKEE (reference sequence). The CDR3 nucleotides are TGTGCCAGCCGGGGACAGGGGAGAAGCTCTGGGGCCAACGTCCTGACTTTC. Its protein product is CASRGQGRSSGANVLTF.

This chain connects TRBV25-1 to TRBJ2-7; D unresolved. Trimming cost V 3 bases and J 5 bases, with 5 bases left between them. The germline V gene has CDR1 MGHDK and CDR2 SYGVNS. This CDR3 has 11 amino acids. CDR3 loop: CASSDGNEQYF. The DNA of the CDR3 is TGTGCCAGCAGTGACGGAAACGAGCAGTACTTC.

The rearrangement joins TRBV7-7 to TRBJ2-5; no clear D. Trimming took off 5 bases at V and 5 bases at J, with 15 bases between the two ends. Germline V lookup: CDR1 SSHAT, CDR2 FNYEAQ (reference sequence). The CDR3 is 14 residues long. In DNA, the CDR3 is TGTGCCAGCAGCCCGAATCCCGAAGTGGAGACCCAGTACTTC. It yields the protein CASSPNPEVETQYF.

This chain connects TRBV12-5 to TRBJ2-7, with TRBD1 matching 10 bases. The CDR3 covers 16 residues. V shed 6 bases and J 5 bases; nucleotides not matched to a gene: 13. Germline CDR1 LGHNT, CDR2 FRNRAP. This CDR3 reads CASGLGRRDRGDEQYF. Here the CDR3 DNA reads TGTGCTAGTGGCCTCGGGCGCCGGGACAGGGGCGACGAGCAGTACTTC.